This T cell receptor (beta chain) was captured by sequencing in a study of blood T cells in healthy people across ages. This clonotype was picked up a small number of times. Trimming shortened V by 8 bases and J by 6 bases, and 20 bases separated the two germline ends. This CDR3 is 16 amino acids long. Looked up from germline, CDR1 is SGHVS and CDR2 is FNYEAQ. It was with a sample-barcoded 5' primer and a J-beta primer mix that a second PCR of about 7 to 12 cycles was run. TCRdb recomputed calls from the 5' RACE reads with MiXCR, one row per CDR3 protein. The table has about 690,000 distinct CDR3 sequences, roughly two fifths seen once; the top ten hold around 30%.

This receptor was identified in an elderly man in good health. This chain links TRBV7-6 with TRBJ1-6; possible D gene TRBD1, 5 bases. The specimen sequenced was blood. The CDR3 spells CASGYRTGSSNSPLHF. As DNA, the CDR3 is TGTGCCAGCGGGTACCGCACAGGATCCAGTAATTCACCCCTCCACTTT.